This entry features one TCR beta chain sequence. The method was immunoSEQ multiplex PCR; TCRdb's version includes in-frame clones alone and lacks a portion of them. The sample holds millions of clones; over 90% are singletons and the top ten take 0.3% to 0.4%. These data originate in a study of shared clonotypes between healthy human individuals. This receptor was taken from a man between 18 and 35 years old in good health. Some clones in this sample may be carry-over from other donors' samples. The sample taken for sequencing was naive CD4+ T cells from PBMCs. As to subset: CD45RA+ positively selected.

The CDR3: CASSPRGPGGDRIDTQYF. The CDR3 DNA is TGTGCCAGTAGCCCGAGGGGGCCAGGGGGCGATCGAATAGATACGCAGTATTTT. The rearrangement joins TRBV19 to TRBJ2-3; 8 bases line up with TRBD1. Germline CDR1 and CDR2: LNHDA and SQIVND (reference sequence). Germline trimming cut 6 bases from V and 5 bases from J; bases unmatched to any gene: 19. The CDR3 has 18 residues. Full variable domain (rest looked up from reference TRBV19 and TRBJ2-3): DGGITQSPKYLFRKEGQNVTLSCEQNLNHDAMYWYRQDPGQGLRLIYYSQIVNDFQKGDIAEGYSVSREKKESFPLTVTSAQKNPTAFYLCASSPRGPGGDRIDTQYFGPGTRLTVL.